The next 23 T cell receptor beta chains were all read from a single sample in a study of blood T cell repertoires in COVID-19. Produced via immunoSEQ multiplex PCR; TCRdb's table is partial and in-frame only. The table includes about 130,000 clones, about 80% detected once. Material for sequencing was peripheral blood. All receptors come from a woman aged 55-69 years with acute or convalescent COVID-19.

The rearrangement uses TRBV15 and TRBJ2-1; TRBD1 matches 10 bases. Trimming cost V 2 bases and J 5 bases; bases outside gene matches: 9. The CDR3 is 17 amino acids. Per germline, CDR1 LNHNV and CDR2 YYDKDF (reference sequence). This chain's CDR3 is CATSRLPDRGRDNEQFF. CDR3 nucleotide sequence: TGTGCCACCAGCAGATTGCCCGACAGGGGGCGTGACAATGAGCAGTTCTTC.

This chain uses TRBV18 with TRBJ1-5; tentatively, D is TRBD1 (5 bases). The CDR3 runs 15 residues. Germline assignment: CDR1 KGHSH and CDR2 LQKENI. V was shortened by 2 bases and J by 2 bases, with 10 bases between the two germline ends. The CDR3 region is CASSPTGFGNQPQHF. In DNA, the CDR3 is TGTGCCAGCTCACCAACAGGCTTCGGCAATCAGCCCCAGCATTTT.

J is TRBJ2-7 and V is TRBV5-1; 9 bases agree with TRBD2. Germline CDR1 reads SGHRS; CDR2 reads YFSETQ. Losses at the gene ends were 4 bases for V and 5 bases for J; bases not matched to a gene: 4. CDR3 length equals 13 residues. DNA of the CDR3: TGCGCCAGCAGCACCCCTAGCGGGGACGAGCAGTACTTC. Protein: CASSTPSGDEQYF.

This clone has just one count. The chain carries TRBV15 and TRBJ1-6, with D perhaps matching TRBD1 (6 bases). There are 16 residues in the CDR3. The germline V gene has CDR1 LNHNV and CDR2 YYDKDF (reference sequence). The CDR3 DNA sequence: TGTGCAACAGGGTACCGGTCGGGCTCCTATAATTCACCCCTCCACTTT. Amino acids: CATGYRSGSYNSPLHF.

This clone was observed a handful of times. The chain uses TRBV7-7 and TRBJ2-3; 8 bases line up with TRBD2. This CDR3 contains 16 residues. Unmatched junction bases numbered 3, after V lost 1 base and J lost 0 bases. Germline CDR1 reads SSHAT; CDR2 reads FNYEAQ (reference sequence). CDR3 loop: CASSLGRGASTDTQYF. CDR3 DNA sequence: TGTGCCAGCAGCTTAGGGCGGGGGGCTAGCACAGATACGCAGTATTTT.

This clone came up once. At the DNA level, this CDR3 is encoded by other sequences in the same sample as well. V gene TRBV7-9 combines with J gene TRBJ1-1, with D possibly being TRBD1 (6 bases). Per the germline V gene, CDR1 is SEHNR and CDR2 is FQNEAQ (reference sequence). CDR3 size: 13 residues. V was clipped by 5 bases and J by 2 bases, with 9 bases between them. The CDR3 DNA follows: TGTGCCAGCAGCCTACAGGGAAACACTGAAGCTTTCTTT. Protein product: CASSLQGNTEAFF.

This clone appeared a few times. This chain connects TRBV4-1 to TRBJ1-2; no reliable D call. The CDR3 has 12 residues. Germline CDR1 is MGHRA and CDR2 is YSYEKL. The V end was cut by 0 bases, the J end by 8 bases, with 7 bases between. For the CDR3, the DNA is TGCGCCAGCAGCCAAGACCGGTGGGGCTACACCTTC. Encoded protein: CASSQDRWGYTF.

The J gene is TRBJ1-1, the V gene TRBV6-4; D is unclear. Trimming cost V 4 bases and J 5 bases, with 11 bases left between them. This CDR3 has 13 amino acids. CDR1 MRHNA and CDR2 SNTAGT come from the germline V gene. DNA for the CDR3: TGTGCCAGCAGTGCGAAGGAGGGAACTGAAGCTTTCTTT. Translation: CASSAKEGTEAFF.

The rearrangement joins TRBV7-9 to TRBJ2-1, with 7 bases identical to TRBD1. V dropped 5 bases and J dropped 5; count of bases not matched to a gene: 9. The V gene's germline CDR1 is SEHNR and CDR2 FQNEAQ (reference sequence). CDR3 length equals 15 residues. CDR3 sequence (DNA): TGTGCCAGCAGCCCCGGGGACAGAATAGACAATGAGCAGTTCTTC. It yields the protein CASSPGDRIDNEQFF.

A note on this clone: Other DNA sequences of this sample code for an identical CDR3. V gene TRBV3-1 (or the pseudogene TRBV3-2) combines with J gene TRBJ1-1; D unresolved. This CDR3 region has 13 residues. V shed 3 bases and J shed 4 bases, with 9 bases lying between them. Germline V gene sequence: CDR1 LGHDT, CDR2 YNNKEL (reference sequence). Here the CDR3 reads CASSQGRATEAFF. CDR3 DNA sequence: TGTGCCAGCAGCCAGGGCAGAGCCACTGAAGCTTTCTTT.

The chain uses TRBV24-1 and TRBJ1-2, with TRBD1 matching 7 bases. The CDR3 contains 12 residues. Unmatched junction bases numbered 9, after V lost 10 bases and J lost 8 bases. Germline CDR1 is KGHDR and CDR2 is SFDVKD. The chain's CDR3 is CATVSGGLGYTF. Here the CDR3 DNA reads TGTGCCACTGTATCAGGGGGACTCGGCTACACCTTC.

The rearrangement uses TRBV27 and TRBJ1-1, with TRBD1 matching over 8 bases. Germline-derived CDR1 and CDR2 are MNHEY and SMNVEV (reference sequence). With V trimmed by 4 bases and J by 5 bases, 9 bases remained unmatched. This CDR3 contains 15 residues. CDR3 coding DNA: TGTGCCAGCAGTTCCCCTCAGGGGGCTGGGACTGAAGCTTTCTTT. Its protein is CASSSPQGAGTEAFF.

This chain links TRBV6-5 with TRBJ2-3, with D tentatively TRBD2 (5 bases). The CDR3 loop spans 14 amino acids. The germline V and J ends were trimmed by 0 bases and 6 bases, with 10 bases remaining between them. Germline V CDR1 and CDR2: MNHEY, SVGAGI. The CDR3 sequence is CASSYSRAWDTQYF. CDR3 coding DNA: TGTGCCAGCAGTTACTCGAGGGCGTGGGATACGCAGTATTTT.

This clone showed up just a few times. The chain combines TRBV7-9 with TRBJ2-1; possible D gene TRBD2, 5 bases. This CDR3 spans 13 amino acids. The germline V and J ends were trimmed by 0 bases and 7 bases, with 7 bases remaining between them. Germline CDR1 and CDR2: SEHNR and FQNEAQ (reference sequence). The CDR3: CASSLAGGNEQFF. CDR3 sequence (DNA): TGTGCCAGCAGCTTAGCTGGAGGAAATGAGCAGTTCTTC.

V gene TRBV5-1 combines with J gene TRBJ2-7; D might be TRBD1 (5 bases). The CDR3 has 12 amino acids. Between the trimmed V and J ends, which lost 4 bases and 2 bases, there was a span of 7 bases. The germline CDR1 and CDR2 sequences are SGHRS and YFSETQ. Here the CDR3 DNA reads TGCGCCAGCAGCCTGGACACCTACGAGCAGTACTTC. It encodes CASSLDTYEQYF. Full variable domain (missing parts from reference TRBV5-1 and TRBJ2-7): KAGVTQTPRYLIKTRGQQVTLSCSPISGHRSVSWYQQTPGQGLQFLFEYFSETQRNKGNFPGRFSGRQFSNSRSEMNVSTLELGDSALYLCASSLDTYEQYFGPGTRLTVT.

The gene calls are TRBV5-4 and TRBJ1-6, with D perhaps matching TRBD1 (6 bases). Germline CDR1 SGHNT, CDR2 YYREEE (reference sequence). The CDR3 is 13 residues long. V dropped 2 bases and J dropped 10 bases, with 10 bases sitting between them. The CDR3 DNA is TGTGCCAGCAGCTTACAGGGTGGATCACCCCTCCACTTT. Translation: CASSLQGGSPLHF.

A single count supports this clone. The J gene is TRBJ1-5, the V gene TRBV5-1, with 11 nucleotides matching TRBD1. The CDR3 is 15 residues long. Germline CDR1 and CDR2: SGHRS and YFSETQ. V shed 4 bases and J 3 bases; nucleotides not matched to a gene: 3. In DNA form, the CDR3 reads TGCGCCAGCAGCGTAGGACAGGGGGCCAATCAGCCCCAGCATTTT. Its translation: CASSVGQGANQPQHF. The full variable domain, in which reference TRBV5-1 and TRBJ1-5 provide the parts outside the CDR3, is KAGVTQTPRYLIKTRGQQVTLSCSPISGHRSVSWYQQTPGQGLQFLFEYFSETQRNKGNFPGRFSGRQFSNSRSEMNVSTLELGDSALYLCASSVGQGANQPQHFGDGTRLSIL.

V and J are TRBV25-1 and TRBJ1-5; no firm D call. In germline, CDR1 is MGHDK, CDR2 SYGVNS. Trimming cost V 8 bases and J 4 bases, with 9 bases left between them. The CDR3 extends over 12 amino acids. The CDR3 region is CASQRGNQPQHF. The CDR3 region has the DNA TGTGCCAGCCAACGGGGAAATCAGCCCCAGCATTTT.

The chain combines TRBV7-3 with TRBJ1-2, with 9 bases aligning to TRBD1. Trimming took 5 bases from V and 6 from J; bases not matched to a gene: 7. From germline, CDR1 is SGHTA and CDR2 FQGTGA. This CDR3 has 14 residues. The CDR3 sequence: CASSPTGGRNGYTF. The CDR3 coding sequence is TGTGCCAGCAGCCCGACAGGGGGAAGGAATGGCTACACCTTC.

This chain links TRBV9 with TRBJ2-5, with D possibly matching TRBD2 (6 bases). The V gene lost 3 bases and the J gene lost 9 bases, with 15 bases spanning the gap. Germline-derived CDR1 and CDR2 are SGDLS and YYNGEE. The CDR3 extends over 13 amino acids. In nucleotides, the CDR3 is TGTGCCAGCAGCGGCGGCGGGACTGGGGCCCAGTACTTC. It is translated as CASSGGGTGAQYF.

This clone was seen only a few times. The chain links TRBV19 to TRBJ1-2; 8 nucleotides line up with TRBD1. J gave up 2 bases and V 3 bases, and 5 bases lay outside the gene matches. The CDR3 spans 15 residues. The germline V gene encodes CDR1 LNHDA and CDR2 SQIVND (reference sequence). For the CDR3, the DNA is TGTGCCAGTAGTATCCTGGACAGGGACAACTATGGCTACACCTTC. Its translation: CASSILDRDNYGYTF.

The rearrangement uses TRBV27 and TRBJ2-7, with 10 bases that match TRBD1. J gave up 4 bases and V 5 bases, and 2 bases lay outside the gene matches. The CDR3 sequence is 13 residues long. The germline gives CDR1 MNHEY, CDR2 SMNVEV (reference sequence). The chain's CDR3 is CASSVDRGYEQYF. The CDR3 DNA reads TGTGCCAGCAGTGTGGACAGGGGGTACGAGCAGTACTTC.

The V call is TRBV30, the J call TRBJ1-2, with 12 nucleotides matching TRBD1. This CDR3 region has 15 residues. Germline V gene data show CDR1 as GTSNPN and CDR2 as SVGIG (reference sequence). The ends lost 6 bases at V and 8 bases at J; junction bases unmatched: 13. CDR3 sequence: CACIYRDRGLGGYTF. The CDR3 nucleotides are TGTGCCTGTATCTACCGGGACAGGGGGCTGGGGGGCTACACCTTC.